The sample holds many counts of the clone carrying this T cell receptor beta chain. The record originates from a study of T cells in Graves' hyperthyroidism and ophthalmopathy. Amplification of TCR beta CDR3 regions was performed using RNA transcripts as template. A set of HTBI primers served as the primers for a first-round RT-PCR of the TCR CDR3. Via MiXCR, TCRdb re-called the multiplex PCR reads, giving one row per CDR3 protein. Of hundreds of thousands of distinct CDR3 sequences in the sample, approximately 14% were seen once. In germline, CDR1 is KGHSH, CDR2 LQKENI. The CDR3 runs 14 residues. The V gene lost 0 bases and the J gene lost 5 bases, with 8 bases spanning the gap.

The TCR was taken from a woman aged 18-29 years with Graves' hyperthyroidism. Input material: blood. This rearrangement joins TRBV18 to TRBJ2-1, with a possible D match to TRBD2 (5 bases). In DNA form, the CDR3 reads TGTGCCAGCTCACCACCGTCGCGGGACAATGAGCAGTTCTTC. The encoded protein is CASSPPSRDNEQFF.